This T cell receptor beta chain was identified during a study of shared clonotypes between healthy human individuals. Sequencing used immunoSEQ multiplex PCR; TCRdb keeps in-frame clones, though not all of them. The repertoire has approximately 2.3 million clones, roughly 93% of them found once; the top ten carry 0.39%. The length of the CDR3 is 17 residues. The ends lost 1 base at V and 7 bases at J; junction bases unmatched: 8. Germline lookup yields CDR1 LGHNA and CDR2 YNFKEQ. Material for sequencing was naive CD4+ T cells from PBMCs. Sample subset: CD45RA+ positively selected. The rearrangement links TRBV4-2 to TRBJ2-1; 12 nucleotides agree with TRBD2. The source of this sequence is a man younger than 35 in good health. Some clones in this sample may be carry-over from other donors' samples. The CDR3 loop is CASSQGASGRAGNEQFF. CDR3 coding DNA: TGTGCCAGCAGCCAAGGGGCTAGCGGGAGGGCCGGGAATGAGCAGTTCTTC.